This TCR beta chain was sequenced during a study of blood T cell repertoires in COVID-19. Deletions cut 7 bases from V and 5 bases from J, with 9 bases between. CDR3 size: 12 residues. The germline V gene has CDR1 SGHAT and CDR2 FQNNGV. Profiling relied on immunoSEQ multiplex PCR, and the TCRdb table lists in-frame clones only, not all of them. The sample has approximately 150,000 clones, over 65% seen once; the top ten hold roughly 4.4%. The receptor comes from a human donor in a cohort sampled during active COVID-19. The chain is built from TRBV11-2 and TRBJ2-1, with a tentative D call TRBD1 (5 bases). The sequenced material came from peripheral blood. This chain's CDR3 is CASIWGHNEQFF. DNA for the CDR3: TGTGCCAGCATTTGGGGCCACAATGAGCAGTTCTTC.